The 16 T cell receptor beta chains listed next were all sequenced from one sample in a study of beta chain features in type 1 diabetes. The isolated RNA, all of it, was reverse transcribed, so expressed TCRB transcripts were what got sequenced. Clones were sequenced by immunoSEQ multiplex PCR, and TCRdb holds only the in-frame ones, with some missing. The table shows about 360,000 clones, with 10% to 15% occurring only once. The source material was naive CD4+ T cells from blood. These receptors came from a young man in good health.

This clone was picked up a small number of times. The rearrangement joins TRBV7-9 to TRBJ2-7; TRBD1 agrees at 7 bases. The CDR3 spans 13 residues. Germline CDR1 and CDR2: SEHNR and FQNEAQ (reference sequence). With 4 bases clipped from V and 7 bases from J, the junction kept 7 bases outside the gene matches. The CDR3 loop reads CASSSTGVAEQYF. In nucleotides, the CDR3 is TGTGCCAGCAGCTCAACAGGGGTGGCGGAGCAGTACTTC. Combining the CDR3 with reference TRBV7-9 and TRBJ2-7 gives the whole variable domain DTGVSQNPRHKITKRGQNVTFRCDPISEHNRLYWYRQTLGQGPEFLTYFQNEAQLEKSRLLSDRFSAERPKGSFSTLEIQRTEQGDSAMYLCASSSTGVAEQYFGPGTRLTVT.

This clone was detected a few times. This rearrangement joins TRBV4-3 to TRBJ2-2, with 8 bases identical to TRBD2. Germline-derived CDR1 and CDR2 are LGHNA and YSLEER. This CDR3 is 17 amino acids long. The V segment lost 0 bases and the J segment 0 bases; nucleotides outside the gene matches: 3. The CDR3 region is CASSQETGGANTGELFF. For the CDR3, the DNA is TGCGCCAGCAGCCAAGAAACGGGAGGGGCGAACACCGGGGAGCTGTTTTTT.

This clone was counted only a few times. In nucleotides, the CDR3 is TGTGCCTGGGGAGGCCATTATGGCTACACCTTC. This gives the protein CAWGGHYGYTF. The gene calls are TRBV30 and TRBJ1-2; no firm D call. This CDR3 is built from 11 residues. The germline CDR1 and CDR2 sequences are GTSNPN and SVGIG (reference sequence). Trimming removed 5 bases from V and 5 bases from J, with 9 bases in between.

The genes are TRBV27 and TRBJ2-3; the D gene is possibly TRBD1 (5 bases). This CDR3 comprises 15 residues. Germline CDR1 and CDR2: MNHEY and SMNVEV (reference sequence). V dropped 3 bases and J dropped 7 bases, with 17 bases sitting between them. The CDR3 region has the DNA TGTGCCAGCAGTTTTTGGCAGGGTCGGGTCAATACGCAGTATTTT. The encoded protein is CASSFWQGRVNTQYF.

V is TRBV27 and J is TRBJ2-3, with 12 positions matching TRBD2. Germline trimming cut 6 bases from V and 3 bases from J; bases unmatched to any gene: 4. The germline gives CDR1 MNHEY, CDR2 SMNVEV (reference sequence). This CDR3 is built from 15 residues. The CDR3 region is CASSPGLAGTDTQYF. CDR3 sequence (DNA): TGTGCCAGCAGCCCCGGACTAGCGGGAACAGATACGCAGTATTTT.

The table lists this clone with a few counts. The CDR3 sequence: CASSLDERKWSTDTQYF. DNA for the CDR3: TGTGCCAGCAGCTTAGATGAGAGGAAATGGAGCACAGATACGCAGTATTTT. The rearrangement uses TRBV11-2 and TRBJ2-3; D uncertain. The CDR3 loop spans 17 amino acids. Trimming took off 0 bases at V and 0 bases at J, with 13 bases between the two ends. Germline CDR1 SGHAT, CDR2 FQNNGV.

This clone has a handful of counts. V gene TRBV7-2 combines with J gene TRBJ2-5; 9 bases align to TRBD2. Trimming at V came to 4 bases and at J to 3 bases, leaving 6 bases not matched to a gene. This CDR3 has 15 amino acids. Germline V gives CDR1 SGHTA, CDR2 FQGNSA. The CDR3 protein is CASSSSGMREETQYF. CDR3 DNA: TGTGCCAGCAGCTCTAGCGGGATGAGGGAAGAGACCCAGTACTTC.

The chain employs TRBV5-4 and TRBJ1-1; no definite D call. The CDR3 is made up of 16 amino acids. V was clipped by 5 bases and J by 0 bases, with 17 bases between them. Germline-derived CDR1 and CDR2 are SGHNT and YYREEE (reference sequence). The CDR3 sequence is CASRWETPTMNTEAFF. The DNA of the CDR3 is TGTGCCAGCAGGTGGGAGACACCTACCATGAACACTGAAGCTTTCTTT.

This sequence joins TRBV6-5 and TRBJ2-5, with D tentatively TRBD2 (6 bases). V was cut by 4 bases and J by 6 bases, with 15 bases left in between. The germline V gene has CDR1 MNHEY and CDR2 SVGAGI. This CDR3 has 14 amino acids. CDR3 in DNA: TGTGCCAGCAGTTCGGCTAGCGCTAGGAAGACCCAGTACTTC. Amino acid sequence: CASSSASARKTQYF.

This clone has more than one count but fewer than ten. This chain's CDR3 is CASSWTTGGYTF. In DNA, the CDR3 is TGTGCCAGCAGTTGGACAACCGGTGGCTACACCTTC. This chain links TRBV6-6 with TRBJ1-2, with D maybe TRBD1 (5 bases). V lost 4 bases, J lost 7 bases, and 10 bases lay in between. Germline CDR1 and CDR2: MNHNY and SVGAGI (reference sequence). The CDR3 is 12 amino acids.

This clone was found a few times. V and J are TRBV28 and TRBJ2-1, with 9 positions matching TRBD2. Germline V CDR1 and CDR2: MDHEN, SYDVKM. The CDR3 extends over 15 amino acids. Trimming took 5 bases from V and 1 from J; bases not matched to a gene: 3. The CDR3 protein is CASSPAGGSYNEQFF. CDR3 in DNA: TGTGCCAGCAGTCCAGCGGGAGGATCCTACAATGAGCAGTTCTTC.

The chain carries TRBV5-1 and TRBJ1-1; tentatively, D is TRBD1 (5 bases). There are 13 residues in the CDR3. Germline loops: CDR1 SGHRS, CDR2 YFSETQ. The V and J ends lost 4 bases and 1 base respectively, with 8 bases between them. Here the CDR3 reads CASSIGQNTEAFF. The CDR3 nucleotides are TGCGCCAGCAGCATAGGACAGAACACTGAAGCTTTCTTT.

This clone was detected a few times. The V call is TRBV7-7, the J call TRBJ2-5; 12 bases are a match to TRBD2. Trimming at V came to 5 bases and at J to 2 bases, leaving 6 bases not matched to a gene. CDR1 and CDR2 from the germline V gene are SSHAT and FNYEAQ (reference sequence). This CDR3 spans 16 amino acids. DNA of the CDR3: TGTGCCAGCAGCCCAGGACTAGCGGGATCTCAAGAGACCCAGTACTTC. Residues: CASSPGLAGSQETQYF. Variable domain in full (rest from reference TRBV7-7 and TRBJ2-5): GAGVSQSPRYKVTKRGQDVTLRCDPISSHATLYWYQQALGQGPEFLTYFNYEAQPDKSGLPSDRFSAERPEGSISTLTIQRTEQRDSAMYRCASSPGLAGSQETQYFGPGTRLLVL.

J is TRBJ1-6 and V is TRBV6-6; 7 bases map to TRBD1. V dropped 5 bases and J dropped 3; count of bases not matched to a gene: 7. The CDR3 is 16 residues long. Germline V gene data show CDR1 as MNHNY and CDR2 as SVGAGI (reference sequence). Here the CDR3 reads CASSRTGTVYNSPLHF. The DNA of the CDR3 is TGTGCCAGCAGTCGGACCGGGACAGTCTATAATTCACCCCTCCACTTT.

The chain couples TRBV25-1 to TRBJ1-1; D gene uncertain. Germline lookup yields CDR1 MGHDK and CDR2 SYGVNS. This CDR3 is built from 13 residues. V lost 4 bases and J 2 bases, leaving 8 bases between the germline ends. The CDR3 sequence: CASSGQANTEAFF. In DNA form, the CDR3 reads TGTGCCAGCAGTGGGCAGGCTAACACTGAAGCTTTCTTT. Variable domain in full (rest from reference TRBV25-1 and TRBJ1-1): EADIYQTPRYLVIGTGKKITLECSQTMGHDKMYWYQQDPGMELHLIHYSYGVNSTEKGDLSSESTVSRIRTEHFPLTLESARPSHTSQYLCASSGQANTEAFFGQGTRLTVV.

This rearrangement joins TRBV9 to TRBJ2-5, with 9 bases that match TRBD1. The CDR3 length is 16 residues. The germline V gene encodes CDR1 SGDLS and CDR2 YYNGEE. Losses at the gene ends were 4 bases for V and 4 bases for J; bases not matched to a gene: 11. CDR3 nucleotide sequence: TGTGCCAGCAGCCGTACCGGGACAGGGTTGCGAGAGACCCAGTACTTC. Residues: CASSRTGTGLRETQYF.